This T cell receptor (beta chain) came from a study of multiple sclerosis patients with progressive multifocal leukoencephalopathy. Time point defined: time of PML onset. Libraries were prepared by immunoSEQ multiplex PCR; TCRdb keeps only in-frame clonotypes and omits some of them. The data show 30,000 or so clones, approximately 90% seen once. Trimming took 7 bases from V and 4 from J, leaving 18 bases between them. CDR1 and CDR2 (germline): SNHLY, FYNNEI. The CDR3 is 15 residues long. The V and J genes are TRBV2 and TRBJ2-3; D tentatively reads TRBD1 or TRBD2 (5 bases each). The source was PBMCs, collected from a patient treated with natalizumab. The sequence came from a middle-aged woman with progressive multifocal leukoencephalopathy. CDR3 sequence: CASISEGIRSDTQYF. In DNA, the CDR3 is TGTGCCAGCATCTCCGAGGGGATCCGGTCAGATACGCAGTATTTT.